The source of this T cell receptor beta chain is a study of control samples from healthy donors and cancer patients. The CDR3 is 14 amino acids. Germline V gene lookup returns CDR1 SGHAT and CDR2 FQNNGV. Trimming pared 2 bases from V and 2 bases from J, leaving 10 bases between. Profiled with immunoSEQ multiplex PCR; TCRdb holds only in-frame clones, not every one. The sample holds 13,000 to 15,000 clones, about 80% seen once. Sequenced sample: formalin-fixed, paraffin-embedded tissue. The J gene is TRBJ2-7, the V gene TRBV11-2; D unresolved. The clonotype comes from a female donor with lung cancer. The CDR3, as DNA: TGTGCCAGCAGCTTAATTGGCGGAACCTACGAGCAGTACTTC. Amino acid sequence: CASSLIGGTYEQYF.